Below are 8 T cell receptor beta chains sequenced from a single sample in a study of human T cells and chemical hapten exposure. Described time point: patch test 1, 2 weeks after DPC sensitization. Noted treatment: therapeutic diphenylcyclopropenone sensitization with weekly scalp DPC. TCRdb used MiXCR to reprocess the RACE reads, holding one entry per CDR3 protein. The data hold approximately 70,000 distinct CDR3 sequences, with roughly 9.8% observed a single time. Sample: whole blood, taken in connection with sensitization to the hapten diphenylcyclopropenone (DPC). The receptor source for this set is a woman between 40 and 55 years old with alopecia areata. Some clones in this sample may be carry-over from other donors' samples.

The genes are TRBV29-1 and TRBJ1-2; D is uncertain. The germline CDR1 and CDR2 sequences are SQVTM and ANQGSEA. The V end lost 7 bases, the J end lost 8 bases, and 14 bases lay between the germline ends. CDR3 size: 11 residues. For the CDR3, the DNA is TGCAGCGCTGGAAAGGAGAAAGGCTACACCTTC. Its translation: CSAGKEKGYTF.

The chain joins TRBV9 to TRBJ1-6; TRBD1 might be the D (5 bases). V was trimmed by 3 bases and J by 5 bases, leaving 6 bases between them. The CDR3 contains 13 residues. Germline assignment: CDR1 SGDLS and CDR2 YYNGEE. This CDR3 is CASSGQHNSPLHF. In nucleotides, the CDR3 is TGTGCCAGCAGCGGACAGCATAATTCACCCCTCCACTTT.

This clonotype has a handful of counts. The chain links TRBV2 to TRBJ2-5; D uncertain. The length of the CDR3 is 14 residues. Germline loops: CDR1 SNHLY, CDR2 FYNNEI. V gave up 6 bases and J gave up 5 bases, with 16 bases separating them. For the CDR3, the DNA is TGTGCCAGCAGGGTTAACTATGGTGGGGAGACCCAGTACTTC. This translates into CASRVNYGGETQYF.

This clonotype showed up many times. This chain joins TRBV2 and TRBJ2-3, with D perhaps TRBD1 (5 bases). The CDR3 totals 16 residues. CDR1 is SNHLY and CDR2 is FYNNEI in the germline V gene. V was shortened by 7 bases and J by 2 bases, with 19 bases between the two germline ends. CDR3 DNA: TGTGCCAGCATCGCCCTTTACAGGAGAACCACAGATACGCAGTATTTT. Residues: CASIALYRRTTDTQYF.

Many counts were recorded for this clonotype. The chain has TRBV13 and TRBJ1-5, with TRBD1 identical over 7 bases. Germline lookup yields CDR1 PRHDT and CDR2 FYEKMQ (reference sequence). The ends lost 4 bases at V and 2 bases at J; junction bases unmatched: 2. This CDR3 comprises 14 residues. CDR3 loop: CASSSGTGNQPQHF. DNA for the CDR3: TGTGCCAGCAGCTCCGGGACAGGCAATCAGCCCCAGCATTTT.

This clonotype has at least ten counts. V usage is TRBV19 and J usage is TRBJ2-2, with a tentative D call TRBD2 (5 bases). The CDR3 covers 12 residues. V lost 9 bases and J 3 bases, leaving 8 bases between the germline ends. Germline V gene data show CDR1 as LNHDA and CDR2 as SQIVND (reference sequence). The CDR3 is CASGVHTGELFF. DNA of the CDR3: TGTGCCAGCGGGGTTCACACCGGGGAGCTGTTTTTT.

Many counts were recorded for this clonotype. V and J are TRBV29-1 and TRBJ1-1; a possible D gene is TRBD1 (6 bases). CDR3 length: 14 amino acids. Germline V gene data show CDR1 as SQVTM and CDR2 as ANQGSEA. The ends were cut back, 7 bases at V and 0 bases at J, with 15 bases in the middle. Here the CDR3 reads CSAGAGAMNTEAFF. As DNA, the CDR3 is TGCAGCGCGGGAGCAGGGGCAATGAACACTGAAGCTTTCTTT.

This clonotype was seen ten or more times. The chain combines TRBV9 with TRBJ1-4; D is undetermined. The length of the CDR3 is 15 residues. Trimming stripped 3 bases from V and 0 bases from J, with 9 bases between. The germline V gene has CDR1 SGDLS and CDR2 YYNGEE. The CDR3 DNA reads as TGTGCCAGCAGCGCCTATCCTGCAACTAATGAAAAACTGTTTTTT. Protein sequence: CASSAYPATNEKLFF.